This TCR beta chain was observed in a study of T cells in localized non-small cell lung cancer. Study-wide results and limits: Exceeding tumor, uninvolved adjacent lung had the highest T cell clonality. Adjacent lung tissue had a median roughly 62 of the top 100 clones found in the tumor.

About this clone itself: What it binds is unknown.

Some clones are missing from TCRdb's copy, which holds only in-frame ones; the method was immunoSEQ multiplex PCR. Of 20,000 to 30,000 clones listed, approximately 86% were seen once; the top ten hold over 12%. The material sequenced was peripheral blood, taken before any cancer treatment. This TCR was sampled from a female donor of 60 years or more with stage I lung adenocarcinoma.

The CDR3 sequence: CASSLGAGEGDTQYF. CDR3 coding DNA: TGCGCCAGCAGCCTGGGGGCGGGAGAAGGTGATACGCAGTATTTT. The chain couples TRBV5-1 to TRBJ2-3; D is perhaps TRBD2 (7 bases). V shed 4 bases and J shed 6 bases, with 18 bases lying between them. The germline gives CDR1 SGHRS, CDR2 YFSETQ. The CDR3 is 15 residues long. The full variable domain, rest sourced from reference TRBV5-1 and TRBJ2-3, is KAGVTQTPRYLIKTRGQQVTLSCSPISGHRSVSWYQQTPGQGLQFLFEYFSETQRNKGNFPGRFSGRQFSNSRSEMNVSTLELGDSALYLCASSLGAGEGDTQYFGPGTRLTVL.